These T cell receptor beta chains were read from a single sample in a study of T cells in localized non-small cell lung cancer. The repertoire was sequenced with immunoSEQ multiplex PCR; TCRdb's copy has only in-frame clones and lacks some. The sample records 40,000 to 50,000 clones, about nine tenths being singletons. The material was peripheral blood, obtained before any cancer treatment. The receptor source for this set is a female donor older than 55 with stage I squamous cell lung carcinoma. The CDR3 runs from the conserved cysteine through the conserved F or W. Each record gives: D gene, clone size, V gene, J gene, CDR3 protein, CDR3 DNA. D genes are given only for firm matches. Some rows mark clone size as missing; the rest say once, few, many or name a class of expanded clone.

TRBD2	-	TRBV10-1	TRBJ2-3	CATTSGSSTDTQYF	TGCGCCACAACCAGCGGGAGCTCCACAGATACGCAGTATTTT
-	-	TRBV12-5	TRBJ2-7	CASGLPGTLYEQYF	TGTGCTAGTGGTTTGCCAGGGACTCTCTACGAGCAGTACTTC
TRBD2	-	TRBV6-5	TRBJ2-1	CASSYYGGGYNEQFF	TGTGCCAGCAGTTACTACGGCGGGGGTTACAATGAGCAGTTCTTC
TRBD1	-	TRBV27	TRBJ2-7	CASRQGTDRMGKYF	TGTGCCAGCAGACAAGGGACAGACCGAATGGGCAAGTACTTC
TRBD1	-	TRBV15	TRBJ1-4	CATSRGQGATNEKLFF	TGTGCCACCAGCAGAGGACAGGGGGCGACTAATGAAAAACTGTTTTTT
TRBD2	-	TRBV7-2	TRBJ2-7	CASSPGVAGVYEQYF	TGTGCCAGCAGCCCCGGGGTAGCGGGAGTTTACGAACAGTACTTC
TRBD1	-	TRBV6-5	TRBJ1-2	CASTYGTANYGYTF	TGTGCCAGCACCTATGGGACAGCTAACTATGGCTACACCTTC
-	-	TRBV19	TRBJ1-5	CASSIQGRNQPQHF	TGTGCCAGTAGTATCCAGGGGCGGAATCAGCCCCAGCATTTT
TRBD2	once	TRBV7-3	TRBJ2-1	CASSELAGGPHEQFF	TGTGCCAGCAGCGAACTAGCGGGAGGGCCTCATGAGCAGTTCTTC
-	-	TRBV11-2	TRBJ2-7	CASSLLDPEQYF	TGTGCCAGCAGCCTACTTGATCCCGAGCAGTACTTC
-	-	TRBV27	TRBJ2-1	CASSPVRRNEQFF	TGTGCCAGCAGTCCGGTCCGGCGGAATGAGCAGTTCTTC
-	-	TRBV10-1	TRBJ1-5	CASSVLGTEYSNQPQHF	TGCGCCAGCAGTGTACTGGGGACGGAGTATAGCAATCAGCCCCAGCATTTT
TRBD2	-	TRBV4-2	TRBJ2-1	CASKGIAGGDNEQFF	TGTGCCAGCAAGGGTATAGCGGGAGGAGACAATGAGCAGTTCTTC
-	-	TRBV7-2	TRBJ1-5	CASRVGGGNQPQHF	TGTGCCAGCAGGGTAGGGGGGGGAAATCAGCCCCAGCATTTT
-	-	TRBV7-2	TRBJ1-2	CASSSGFYGYTF	TGTGCCAGCAGCTCAGGCTTTTATGGCTACACCTTC
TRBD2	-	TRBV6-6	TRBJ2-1	CASRGTSTRNEQFF	TGTGCCAGCCGCGGGACTAGCACTCGCAATGAGCAGTTCTTC
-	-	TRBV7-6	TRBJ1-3	CASSLGGPGSGNTIYF	TGTGCCAGCAGCCTCGGGGGACCGGGTTCCGGAAACACCATATATTTT
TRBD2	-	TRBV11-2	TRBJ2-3	CASSLLSGRNLQYF	TGTGCCAGCAGCTTACTTAGCGGGAGGAACCTGCAGTATTTT
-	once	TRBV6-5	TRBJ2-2	CASRRQYGELFF	TGTGCCAGCAGGAGACAATACGGGGAGCTGTTTTTT
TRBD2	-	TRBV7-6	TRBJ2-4	CASSPSAGGGKNIQYF	TGTGCCAGCAGCCCTTCAGCGGGAGGGGGAAAAAACATTCAGTACTTC
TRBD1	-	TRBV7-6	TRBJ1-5	CASSLEGGHEQPQHF	TGTGCCAGCAGCTTAGAAGGGGGCCACGAGCAGCCCCAGCATTTT
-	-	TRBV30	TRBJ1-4	CAWSMDRNEKLFF	TGTGCCTGGAGTATGGATAGGAATGAAAAACTGTTTTTT
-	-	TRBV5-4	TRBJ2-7	CASSRNRNSYEQYF	TGTGCCAGCAGTAGAAACAGGAACTCCTACGAGCAGTACTTC
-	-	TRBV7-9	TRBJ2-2	CASSLGGMMGELFF	TGTGCCAGCAGCCTAGGAGGAATGATGGGGGAGCTGTTTTTT
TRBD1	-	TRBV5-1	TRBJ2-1	CASSWGQGSYNEQFF	TGCGCCAGCAGCTGGGGACAGGGGAGCTACAATGAGCAGTTCTTC
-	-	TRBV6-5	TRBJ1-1	CASSNRRGAFF	TGTGCCAGCAGTAACCGACGGGGGGCTTTCTTT
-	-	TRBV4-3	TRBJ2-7	CASSQDYGGTSYEQYF	TGCGCCAGCAGCCAAGATTATGGCGGGACCTCCTACGAGCAGTACTTC
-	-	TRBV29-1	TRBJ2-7	CSAMSSPTYEQYF	TGCAGCGCTATGAGTTCGCCCACCTACGAGCAGTACTTC
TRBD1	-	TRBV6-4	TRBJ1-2	CASSFGTGHGYTF	TGTGCCAGCAGCTTCGGGACAGGGCATGGCTACACCTTC
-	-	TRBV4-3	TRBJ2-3	CASSQGLGGTDTQYF	TGCGCCAGCAGCCAAGGCCTAGGGGGCACAGATACGCAGTATTTT
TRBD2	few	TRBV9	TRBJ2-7	CASSISGSGLGDEQYF	TGTGCCAGCAGCATTAGCGGGAGTGGGCTCGGAGACGAGCAGTACTTC
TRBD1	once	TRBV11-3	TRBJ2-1	CASRTGTGHDEQFF	TGTGCCAGCAGGACCGGGACAGGTCACGATGAGCAGTTCTTC
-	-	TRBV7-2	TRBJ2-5	CASSLARFGPSETQYF	TGTGCCAGCAGCTTAGCGCGATTCGGTCCCTCGGAGACCCAGTACTTC
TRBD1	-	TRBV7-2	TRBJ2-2	CASSVRDRAAGELFF	TGTGCCAGCAGCGTCCGGGACAGGGCCGCGGGGGAGCTGTTTTTT
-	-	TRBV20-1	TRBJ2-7	CSASLSYEQYF	TGCAGTGCTAGTCTATCCTACGAGCAGTACTTC
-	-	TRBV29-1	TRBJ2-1	CSVGSTVGYNEQFF	TGCAGCGTTGGAAGTACCGTTGGCTACAATGAGCAGTTCTTC
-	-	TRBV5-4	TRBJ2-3	CASSAGPRSTDTQYF	TGTGCCTCGTCAGCAGGGCCCAGAAGCACAGATACGCAGTATTTT
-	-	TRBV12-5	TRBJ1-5	CASGLRGYGNQPQHF	TGTGCTAGTGGTTTGAGGGGGTATGGCAATCAGCCCCAGCATTTT
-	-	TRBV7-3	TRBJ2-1	CASSLSGANNEQFF	TGTGCCAGCAGCTTAAGCGGGGCAAACAATGAGCAGTTCTTC
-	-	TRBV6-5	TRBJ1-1	CASNRGNTEAFF	TGTGCCAGCAACCGGGGGAACACTGAAGCTTTCTTT
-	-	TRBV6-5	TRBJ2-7	CASSYDPASYEQYF	TGTGCCAGCAGTTACGATCCGGCCTCCTACGAGCAGTACTTC
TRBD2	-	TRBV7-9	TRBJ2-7	CASSLGTSGSSYEQYF	TGTGCCAGCAGCCTCGGGACTAGCGGGAGCTCCTACGAGCAGTACTTC
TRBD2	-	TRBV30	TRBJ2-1	CAWSVRERGEQFF	TGTGCCTGGAGTGTGCGGGAGAGGGGTGAGCAGTTCTTC
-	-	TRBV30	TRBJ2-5	CAWSLARVGETQYF	TGTGCCTGGAGTTTAGCCCGGGTTGGGGAGACCCAGTACTTC
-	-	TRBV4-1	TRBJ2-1	CAPKATTLYNEQFF	TGCGCCCCCAAAGCGACTACTCTTTACAATGAGCAGTTCTTC
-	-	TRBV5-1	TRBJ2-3	CASSLASDTQYF	TGCGCCAGCAGCCTGGCGTCAGATACGCAGTATTTT
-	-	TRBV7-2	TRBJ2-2	CASSLDSGRINTGELFF	TGTGCCAGCAGCTTAGATTCGGGGAGAATAAACACCGGGGAGCTGTTTTTT
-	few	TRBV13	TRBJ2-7	CASSPPRGRSHEQYF	TGTGCCAGCAGCCCACCCCGGGGACGATCACACGAGCAGTACTTC
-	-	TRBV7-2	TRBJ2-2	CASSPTGTPTGELFF	TGTGCCAGCAGCCCGACCGGGACTCCGACCGGGGAGCTGTTTTTT
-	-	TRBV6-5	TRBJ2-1	CASSLAAYNEQFF	TGTGCCAGCTCACTAGCAGCTTACAATGAGCAGTTCTTC